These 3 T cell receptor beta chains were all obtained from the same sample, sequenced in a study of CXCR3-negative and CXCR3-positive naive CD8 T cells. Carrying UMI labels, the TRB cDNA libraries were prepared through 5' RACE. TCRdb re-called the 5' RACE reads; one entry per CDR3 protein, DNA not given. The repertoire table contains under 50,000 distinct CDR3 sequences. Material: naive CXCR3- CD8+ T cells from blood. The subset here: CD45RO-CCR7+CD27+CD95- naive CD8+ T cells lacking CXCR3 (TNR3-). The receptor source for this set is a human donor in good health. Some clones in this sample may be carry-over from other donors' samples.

The CDR3 spells CASSHTLGLHEETQYF. The chain recombines TRBV6-5 with TRBJ2-5; no DNA is available, so the TRBD2 call from TCRdb remains unchecked. This CDR3 is built from 16 residues. Per the germline V gene, CDR1 is MNHEY and CDR2 is SVGAGI.

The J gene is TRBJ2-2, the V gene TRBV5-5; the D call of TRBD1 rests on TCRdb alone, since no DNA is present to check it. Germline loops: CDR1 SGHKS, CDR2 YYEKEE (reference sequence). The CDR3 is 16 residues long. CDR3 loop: CASTPLGGDGTGELFF.

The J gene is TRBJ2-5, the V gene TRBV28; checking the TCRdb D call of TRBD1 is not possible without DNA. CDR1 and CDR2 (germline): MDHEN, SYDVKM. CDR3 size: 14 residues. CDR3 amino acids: CASSPPDEQETQYF.